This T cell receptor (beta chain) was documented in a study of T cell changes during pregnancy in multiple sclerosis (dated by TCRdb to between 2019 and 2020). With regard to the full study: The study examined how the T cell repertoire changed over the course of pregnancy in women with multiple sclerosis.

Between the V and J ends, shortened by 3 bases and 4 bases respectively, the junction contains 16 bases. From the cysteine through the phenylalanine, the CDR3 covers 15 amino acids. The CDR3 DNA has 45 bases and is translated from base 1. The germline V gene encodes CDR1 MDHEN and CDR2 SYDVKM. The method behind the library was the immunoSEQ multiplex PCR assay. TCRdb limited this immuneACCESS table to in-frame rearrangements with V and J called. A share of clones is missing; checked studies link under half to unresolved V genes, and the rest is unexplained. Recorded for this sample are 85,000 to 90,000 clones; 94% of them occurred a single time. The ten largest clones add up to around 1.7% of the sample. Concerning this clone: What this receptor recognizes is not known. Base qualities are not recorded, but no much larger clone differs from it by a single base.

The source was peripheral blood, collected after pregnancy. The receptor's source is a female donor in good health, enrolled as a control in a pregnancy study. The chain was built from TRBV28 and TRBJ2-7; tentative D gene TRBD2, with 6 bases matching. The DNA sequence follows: TGTGCCAGCAGTTTTGGGACTGGGGGACTTTACGAGCAGTACTTC. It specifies CASSFGTGGLYEQYF.